One T cell receptor (beta chain) is described in this entry. Its antigen is unidentified. CDR1 SGHNT and CDR2 YYREEE come from the germline V gene (reference sequence). Deletions cut 4 bases from V and 0 bases from J, with 14 bases between. There are 17 residues in the CDR3. PCR involved 60 Vbeta and 13 Jbeta primers. This table comes from immunoSEQ multiplex PCR, and its TCRdb copy is limited to in-frame clones, with some not included. The profile shows about 120,000 clones, roughly 77% of them singletons. The data are from a study of cytomegalovirus exposure and HLA in healthy donors. Study summary: Some 80 million unique TCR sequences came from HLA-typed donors in an early release.

Overall study results and limits: A later analysis found TCR association rates differed by HLA locus, highest for DRB1 and lowest for HLA-C.

The source is a man over 45 in good health and CMV-seropositive. This chain joins TRBV5-4 and TRBJ2-6; D is unresolved. Sample: PBMCs. CDR3 bases: TGTGCCAGCAGCCCCACTTGGCGGATCTCTGGGGCCAACGTCCTGACTTTC. Encoded protein: CASSPTWRISGANVLTF.